A single sample gave rise to the 30 T cell receptor beta chains below, sequenced in a study of blood T cell repertoires in COVID-19. The protocol was immunoSEQ multiplex PCR, while the TCRdb copy is restricted to in-frame clones and leaves out a portion. Of roughly 67,000 clones in the sample, 75% to 85% were seen once. Input material: peripheral blood. The receptors were sampled from a man between 50 and 59 years old with acute or convalescent COVID-19.

The rearrangement uses TRBV30 and TRBJ1-2; 9 bases are shared with TRBD1. J was trimmed by 4 bases and V by 3 bases; bases with no gene match: 6. The CDR3 extends over 14 amino acids. The V gene's germline CDR1 is GTSNPN and CDR2 SVGIG (reference sequence). The CDR3 loop is CAWRRDRAGYGYTF. The CDR3 DNA sequence: TGTGCCTGGAGAAGGGACAGGGCCGGCTATGGCTACACCTTC.

This clone was seen only once. The CDR3 DNA reads TGTGCCAGCAGCTTCCCTAGCGGGGGGCCTAATACGCAGTATTTT. Protein product: CASSFPSGGPNTQYF. J is TRBJ2-3 and V is TRBV11-1; 11 nucleotides line up with TRBD2. The germline CDR1 and CDR2 sequences are SGHAT and FQDESV (reference sequence). V lost 3 bases, J lost 7 bases, and 6 bases stayed unmatched. This CDR3 is built from 15 residues.

The rearrangement uses TRBV5-4 and TRBJ2-3, with a possible D match to TRBD2 (6 bases). Germline loops: CDR1 SGHNT, CDR2 YYREEE (reference sequence). V was pared by 4 bases and J by 1 base, with 16 bases between. CDR3 length: 16 residues. Here the CDR3 DNA reads TGTGCCAGCAGCCCGGGACTGGTTCGAGGCACAGATACGCAGTATTTT. This sequence encodes CASSPGLVRGTDTQYF.

The V call is TRBV12-2, the J call TRBJ2-3; the D segment call TRBD1 is taken from the table without a DNA check. TRBV12-2 is flagged as a pseudogene. The CDR3 sequence is 16 residues long. The CDR3 nucleotides read TGTGCAAGTCGCTTACAAAAGGGGGTTAGGACAGATACGCAGTATTTT. This codes for CASRLQKGVRTDTQYF.

The chain carries TRBV4-1 and TRBJ1-3, with TRBD1 as a possible D gene (5 bases). The CDR3 length is 17 residues. The ends were cut back, 0 bases at V and 6 bases at J, with 18 bases in the middle. Germline V gene data show CDR1 as MGHRA and CDR2 as YSYEKL. CDR3: CASSQEGAETGKNTIYF. The CDR3 coding sequence is TGCGCCAGCAGCCAAGAAGGGGCCGAGACCGGTAAAAACACCATATATTTT.

The table lists this clone with a count of one. V and J are TRBV5-6 and TRBJ2-2; 9 positions agree with TRBD1. Per the germline V gene, CDR1 is SGHDT and CDR2 is YYEEEE. Unmatched junction bases numbered 6, after V lost 0 bases and J lost 3 bases. The CDR3 is 17 residues long. The CDR3 region is CASSLDRTGVYTGELFF. The DNA for the CDR3 is TGTGCCAGCAGCTTGGATCGGACAGGGGTTTACACCGGGGAGCTGTTTTTT.

The chain uses TRBV2 and TRBJ1-2, with TRBD1 identical over 9 bases. The CDR3 covers 16 residues. Germline CDR1 reads SNHLY; CDR2 reads FYNNEI. With 9 bases clipped from V and 4 bases from J, the junction kept 15 bases outside the gene matches. CDR3 in amino acids: CARLGTGGSPLYGYTF. CDR3 coding DNA: TGTGCCAGACTGGGTACAGGGGGCTCACCCCTCTATGGCTACACCTTC.

The rearrangement links TRBV10-1 to TRBJ2-7; D may be TRBD1 (6 bases). In germline, CDR1 is WNHNN, CDR2 SYGVQD (reference sequence). This CDR3 comprises 12 residues. The V and J ends lost 5 bases and 7 bases respectively, with 12 bases between them. Here the CDR3 DNA reads TGCGCCAGCAGTTCAGGGGTCGGGGAGCAGTACTTC. This sequence encodes CASSSGVGEQYF.

V is TRBV10-3 and J is TRBJ2-5, with TRBD1 identical over 11 bases. V shed 4 bases and J 7 bases; nucleotides not matched to a gene: 8. Germline lookup yields CDR1 ENHRY and CDR2 SYGVKD. This CDR3 is built from 15 residues. This chain's CDR3 is CAISASPGQGGTQYF. CDR3 coding DNA: TGTGCCATCAGTGCTAGCCCGGGACAGGGGGGGACCCAGTACTTC.

The rearrangement joins TRBV4-2 to TRBJ1-5, with D possibly being TRBD1 (6 bases). V dropped 0 bases and J dropped 3 bases, with 12 bases sitting between them. This CDR3 comprises 16 residues. Per germline, CDR1 LGHNA and CDR2 YNFKEQ. The CDR3 DNA is TGTGCCAGCAGCCAAGATGTTACAGGGTACAATCAGCCCCAGCATTTT. It specifies CASSQDVTGYNQPQHF.

This chain links TRBV10-3 with TRBJ2-3; 11 nucleotides agree with TRBD2. The CDR3 loop spans 14 amino acids. CDR1 is ENHRY, CDR2 SYGVKD, per germline. The J segment lost 1 base and the V segment lost 6 bases, leaving 0 bases of the junction unmatched. The CDR3 region has the DNA TGTGCCATCAGGGGACTAGCGGGCACAGATACGCAGTATTTT. Residues: CAIRGLAGTDTQYF.

J is TRBJ2-1 and V is TRBV6-5; D is possibly TRBD2 (5 bases). The germline V gene encodes CDR1 MNHEY and CDR2 SVGAGI. CDR3 length equals 12 residues. The germline V and J ends were trimmed by 10 bases and 9 bases, with 16 bases remaining between them. The CDR3 DNA reads TGTGCCACCGCAACCGGACGGGGTGAGCAGTTCTTC. Its protein product is CATATGRGEQFF.

This rearrangement joins TRBV6-5 to TRBJ2-1, with 8 bases fitting TRBD1. V lost 10 bases to trimming and J lost 1 base; unmatched junction nucleotides: 6. There are 14 residues in the CDR3. CDR1 and CDR2 from the germline V gene are MNHEY and SVGAGI. CDR3 nucleotides: TGTGCCACCCTCCGACAGGGGTCCTACAATGAGCAGTTCTTC. Translation: CATLRQGSYNEQFF.

CDR3 residues: CASKSRSVDSTEAFF. CDR3 bases: TGTGCCAGCAAATCCCGATCCGTGGACAGCACTGAAGCTTTCTTT. This chain connects TRBV2 to TRBJ1-1, with D perhaps TRBD1 (6 bases). Germline loops: CDR1 SNHLY, CDR2 FYNNEI. The CDR3 totals 15 residues. Trimming took 7 bases from V and 4 from J, leaving 19 bases between them.

The chain combines TRBV18 with TRBJ1-5; D gene unclear. The V gene lost 2 bases and the J gene lost 1 base, with 6 bases spanning the gap. Germline CDR1 KGHSH, CDR2 LQKENI. The CDR3 contains 14 residues. CDR3 loop: CASSPMASNQPQHF. For the CDR3, the DNA is TGTGCCAGCTCACCAATGGCCAGCAATCAGCCCCAGCATTTT. Looking up the rest from reference TRBV18 and TRBJ1-5 gives the full variable domain: NAGVMQNPRHLVRRRGQEARLRCSPMKGHSHVYWYRQLPEEGLKFMVYLQKENIIDESGMPKERFSAEFPKEGPSILRIQQVVRGDSAAYFCASSPMASNQPQHFGDGTRLSIL.

The chain couples TRBV18 to TRBJ2-7; D possibly corresponds to TRBD2 (6 bases). This CDR3 comprises 12 residues. Trimming pared 3 bases from V and 4 bases from J, leaving 7 bases between. CDR1 is KGHSH, CDR2 LQKENI, per germline. The CDR3 sequence: CASSPGGYEQYF. The CDR3 nucleotides are TGTGCCAGCTCACCCGGGGGTTACGAGCAGTACTTC.

The chain recombines TRBV19 with TRBJ1-6; no definite D call. Deletions cut 6 bases from V and 5 bases from J, with 14 bases between. CDR1 is LNHDA, CDR2 SQIVND, per germline (reference sequence). The length of the CDR3 is 15 residues. In DNA form, the CDR3 reads TGTGCCAGTAGCGGACGGCATAGCGATAATTCACCCCTCCACTTT. Amino acid sequence: CASSGRHSDNSPLHF.

This clone was counted once. The CDR3 sequence is CASRSRYKGYTF. The CDR3 DNA sequence: TGTGCCAGCAGATCACGGTATAAAGGCTACACCTTC. The chain combines TRBV6-5 with TRBJ1-2, with no clear D. This CDR3 has 12 residues. The germline CDR1 and CDR2 sequences are MNHEY and SVGAGI. The germline V and J ends were trimmed by 6 bases and 8 bases, with 13 bases remaining between them.

The J gene is TRBJ2-2, the V gene TRBV24-1; no clear D. The CDR3 has 15 residues. Trimming removed 0 bases from V and 6 bases from J, with 10 bases in between. Germline V CDR1 and CDR2: KGHDR, SFDVKD. CDR3 residues: CATSDLNRGPGELFF. The CDR3 nucleotides read TGTGCCACCAGTGATTTGAACCGTGGCCCCGGGGAGCTGTTTTTT.

The chain is built from TRBV6-5 and TRBJ2-7; possibly TRBD1 for D (5 bases). The CDR3 spans 12 residues. V lost 6 bases and J lost 7, with 13 bases in between. From germline, CDR1 is MNHEY and CDR2 SVGAGI. DNA of the CDR3: TGTGCCAGCAGCGCAAGGGGCGAAGAGCAGTACTTC. It codes for CASSARGEEQYF.

This sequence joins TRBV9 and TRBJ2-2, with unresolved D. From germline, CDR1 is SGDLS and CDR2 YYNGEE. This CDR3 is built from 14 residues. V was trimmed by 0 bases and J by 6 bases, leaving 9 bases between them. CDR3 in DNA: TGTGCCAGCAGCGTAGGTCGCCGGTCCGGGGAGCTGTTTTTT. Translating it yields CASSVGRRSGELFF. Full variable domain (outside the CDR3, taken from reference TRBV9 and TRBJ2-2): DSGVTQTPKHLITATGQRVTLRCSPRSGDLSVYWYQQSLDQGLQFLIQYYNGEERAKGNILERFSAQQFPDLHSELNLSSLELGDSALYFCASSVGRRSGELFFGEGSRLTVL.

The chain is built from TRBV28 and TRBJ1-2; a possible D gene is TRBD1 (5 bases). The germline CDR1 and CDR2 sequences are MDHEN and SYDVKM. The CDR3 sequence is 11 residues long. V shed 8 bases and J shed 11 bases, with 15 bases lying between them. CDR3 loop: CASRTSRDYTF. The DNA of the CDR3 is TGTGCCAGCCGAACCTCCAGGGATTACACCTTC.

The chain has TRBV10-3 and TRBJ2-1, with TRBD2 matching over 9 bases. In germline, CDR1 is ENHRY, CDR2 SYGVKD. The CDR3 has 13 amino acids. V was pared by 9 bases and J by 7 bases, with 7 bases of the junction left unmatched. The CDR3 coding sequence is TGTGCCATTTTTAGCGGGGGTGGTAATGAGCAGTTCTTC. Its translation: CAIFSGGGNEQFF.

This chain connects TRBV6-5 to TRBJ2-1, with 9 bases matching TRBD1. Trimming removed 6 bases from V and 5 bases from J; junction bases left unmatched: 8. The CDR3 extends over 15 amino acids. Per the germline V gene, CDR1 is MNHEY and CDR2 is SVGAGI. Here the CDR3 reads CASRSDRGIDNEQFF. The CDR3 DNA is TGTGCCAGCAGATCGGACAGGGGTATAGACAATGAGCAGTTCTTC.

This clone appeared once. This chain joins TRBV7-9 and TRBJ1-1; 11 bases fit TRBD1. V was pared by 2 bases and J by 0 bases, with 5 bases of the junction left unmatched. Germline CDR1 reads SEHNR; CDR2 reads FQNEAQ (reference sequence). CDR3 size: 17 residues. The CDR3 coding sequence is TGTGCCAGCAGCTTATGGGGACAGGGGGACCTGAACACTGAAGCTTTCTTT. This codes for CASSLWGQGDLNTEAFF.

J is TRBJ2-3 and V is TRBV7-9; possible D gene TRBD2, 5 bases. The V gene's germline CDR1 is SEHNR and CDR2 FQNEAQ (reference sequence). CDR3 length: 16 amino acids. V was cut by 3 bases and J by 3 bases, with 16 bases left in between. The CDR3 reads CASSFPRAGGTDTQYF. The CDR3 region has the DNA TGTGCCAGCAGCTTCCCCCGGGCCGGAGGAACAGATACGCAGTATTTT.

The chain uses TRBV28 and TRBJ2-2, with a possible D match to TRBD2 (5 bases). V was shortened by 1 base and J by 7 bases, with 19 bases between the two germline ends. The CDR3 is 17 residues long. Germline V gene lookup returns CDR1 MDHEN and CDR2 SYDVKM. The CDR3 nucleotides read TGTGCCAGCAGTTTATCTGGCTCTCTTCTGAGCGGCGGGGAGCTGTTTTTT. Protein: CASSLSGSLLSGGELFF.

V gene TRBV25-1 combines with J gene TRBJ1-5, with a tentative D call TRBD1 (5 bases). The CDR3 runs 15 residues. Germline V CDR1 and CDR2: MGHDK, SYGVNS. Trimming removed 3 bases at V and 3 bases at J, with 12 bases between. The CDR3 spells CASSDDSTVNQPQHF. Written as DNA, the CDR3 is TGTGCCAGCAGTGACGATTCGACAGTCAATCAGCCCCAGCATTTT.

This chain links TRBV5-1 with TRBJ1-2; TRBD1 aligns across 8 bases. V trimming: 2 bases; J trimming: 4 bases; junction bases outside the gene matches: 7. This CDR3 comprises 15 residues. The V gene's germline CDR1 is SGHRS and CDR2 YFSETQ. DNA of the CDR3: TGCGCCAGCAGCTTTGGGACAGGAGGGCTCTATGGCTACACCTTC. Its protein is CASSFGTGGLYGYTF.

The V call is TRBV6-5, the J call TRBJ2-1; D remains unclear. V was clipped by 5 bases and J by 1 base, with 6 bases between them. Germline V lookup: CDR1 MNHEY, CDR2 SVGAGI. The CDR3 has 13 residues. CDR3 in DNA: TGTGCCAGCAGTCCGGGTTCCTACAATGAGCAGTTCTTC. Its protein is CASSPGSYNEQFF.